This paragraph reports one T cell receptor (beta chain). Its antigen is as yet unknown. The data were taken from a study of cytomegalovirus exposure and HLA in healthy donors. In the study overall: A later analysis reported the same platform for the roughly 120 validation repertoires and the 666 first-cohort repertoires. The study's findings and limits: Many donors carried some public TCRs, although rarity characterized most TCR sequences. Accounts indicate the classifier identified cytomegalovirus status with strong specificity and sensitivity. A few CMV-associated chains were confirmed in vitro to be specific for CMV antigens.

The repertoire was sequenced with immunoSEQ multiplex PCR; TCRdb's copy has only in-frame clones and lacks some. The sample has fewer than 120,000 clones; approximately 87% are singletons. The sequenced sample was PBMCs. The TCR was taken from a woman aged 30 to 39 in good health and CMV-seropositive.

The CDR3 spells CASSHPGQGAQGNQPQHF. The CDR3 DNA reads TGTGCCAGCAGCCACCCTGGACAGGGGGCACAGGGCAATCAGCCCCAGCATTTT. This chain links TRBV5-6 with TRBJ1-5; 11 nucleotides agree with TRBD1. Germline loops: CDR1 SGHDT, CDR2 YYEEEE. The CDR3 extends over 18 amino acids. V shed 4 bases and J 2 bases; nucleotides not matched to a gene: 11.